The subject of this entry is one T cell receptor beta chain. The antigen remains undetermined. Assay: immunoSEQ multiplex PCR; the TCRdb copy retains only in-frame clones and omits some. The sample has about 120,000 clones, 88% seen once. This specimen belongs to a study of T cell responses to AZD1222 COVID-19 vaccine. Germline loops: CDR1 MNHEY, CDR2 SVGEGT. The ends were cut back, 3 bases at V and 6 bases at J, with 14 bases in the middle. CDR3 length equals 14 residues. Study conclusions and caveats: Vaccine-related CD4 TCRs covered spike, predominating at 160-218 and 743-854. Most donors were white British and more were female, and clonal diversity was possibly underestimated.

The sequencing used peripheral blood, collected 28 days after the second AZD1222 dose. The source of this sequence is an adult who received the AZD1222 COVID-19 vaccine. V gene TRBV6-2 or TRBV6-3 combines with J gene TRBJ1-1; perhaps TRBD1 as D (6 bases). This CDR3 reads CASSYRQAISEAFF. CDR3 nucleotide sequence: TGTGCCAGCAGTTATAGACAGGCCATCTCTGAAGCTTTCTTT.